This entry features one T cell receptor beta chain sequence. This entry belongs to a study of blood T cell repertoires in COVID-19. Turning to the study itself: Sources were T cells, B-cell-depleted T cells, or PBMCs; the material itself was cDNA or gDNA.

This table comes from immunoSEQ multiplex PCR, and its TCRdb copy is limited to in-frame clones, with some not included. The sample has some 400,000 clones; 90% to 95% are singletons. In assigning cohorts, the study relied on participant-reported clinical history. V lost 6 bases to trimming and J lost 6 bases; unmatched junction nucleotides: 8. Germline-derived CDR1 and CDR2 are MNHEY and SMNVEV (reference sequence). The CDR3 loop spans 14 amino acids. The sequenced sample was PBMCs or T cells enriched from blood (not recorded which). The rearrangement joins TRBV27 to TRBJ2-1; 7 bases match TRBD1. This clonotype originated in a middle-aged woman who had been exposed to COVID-19. The CDR3 loop reads CASRPRQGPNEQFF. The CDR3 nucleotides read TGTGCCAGCAGACCTAGACAGGGCCCCAATGAGCAGTTCTTC.